The 26 T cell receptor beta chains given below trace back to one sample, sequenced in a study of blood T cell repertoires in COVID-19. TCRdb keeps only in-frame clones here, not all; method: immunoSEQ multiplex PCR. This sample has around 250,000 clones, with 70% to 85% found just once. The sequenced sample was peripheral blood. The receptor set was obtained from a woman of 80 years or more with acute or convalescent COVID-19.

The chain has TRBV6-2 or TRBV6-3 and TRBJ1-2; maybe TRBD1 (5 bases). Trimming pared 5 bases from V and 7 bases from J, leaving 14 bases between. The CDR3 contains 13 residues. Germline lookup yields CDR1 MNHEY and CDR2 SVGEGT. CDR3 bases: TGTGCCAGCAGTCCAATCCCAGGGTTTGGCTACACCTTC. This encodes CASSPIPGFGYTF.

This chain links TRBV3-1 (or the pseudogene TRBV3-2) with TRBJ2-1, with TRBD1 matching 10 bases. The trim removed 3 bases at V and 7 bases at J, leaving 3 bases unmatched. Germline CDR1 is LGHDT and CDR2 is YNNKEL (reference sequence). The CDR3 has 14 amino acids. CDR3 residues: CASSHGQGGNEQFF. CDR3 coding DNA: TGTGCCAGCAGCCACGGACAGGGGGGAAATGAGCAGTTCTTC.

The rearrangement uses TRBV28 and TRBJ1-5; 7 bases map to TRBD1. Germline loops: CDR1 MDHEN, CDR2 SYDVKM. This CDR3 region has 14 residues. V lost 10 bases to trimming and J lost 7 bases; unmatched junction nucleotides: 13. CDR3 sequence reads: CATHKGAVGQPQHF. For the CDR3, the DNA is TGTGCCACCCATAAGGGGGCCGTGGGGCAGCCCCAGCATTTT.

The chain has TRBV10-2 and TRBJ2-2; the D gene is possibly TRBD1 (6 bases). V was cut by 10 bases and J by 1 base, with 13 bases left in between. CDR3 length: 14 amino acids. Germline-derived CDR1 and CDR2 are WSHSY and SAAADI. The DNA of the CDR3 is TGCGCCACCGTGATGACAGGGAACACCGGGGAGCTGTTTTTT. Its translation is CATVMTGNTGELFF.

In its sample, this clone was seen once. The V and J genes are TRBV6-6 and TRBJ1-1; 7 bases are a match to TRBD1. The CDR3 loop spans 14 amino acids. Germline V gene data show CDR1 as MNHNY and CDR2 as SVGAGI (reference sequence). After removal of 6 bases from V and 0 bases from J, the junction contained 4 bases not matched to a gene. CDR3 in DNA: TGTGCCAGCAGAACGGGACAGATGAACACTGAAGCTTTCTTT. It encodes CASRTGQMNTEAFF.

The chain is built from TRBV5-6 and TRBJ2-7; TRBD2 matches at 7 bases. From germline, CDR1 is SGHDT and CDR2 YYEEEE. V shed 3 bases and J 0 bases; nucleotides not matched to a gene: 9. The CDR3 runs to 16 residues. The CDR3 reads CASSSFGGSISYEQYF. The DNA of the CDR3 is TGTGCCAGCAGCTCCTTTGGCGGGAGTATCTCCTACGAGCAGTACTTC.

This rearrangement joins TRBV19 to TRBJ1-4, with D maybe TRBD1 (6 bases). Trimming left V 6 bases short and J 7 bases short, with 18 bases between. This CDR3 contains 15 residues. Germline lookup yields CDR1 LNHDA and CDR2 SQIVND (reference sequence). The CDR3 bases are TGTGCCAGTAGCGGAACAGGGATTGGGGGTGAAAAACTGTTTTTT. As protein: CASSGTGIGGEKLFF.

J is TRBJ1-6 and V is TRBV27; D is possibly TRBD1 (6 bases). In germline, CDR1 is MNHEY, CDR2 SMNVEV (reference sequence). Trimming stripped 6 bases from V and 6 bases from J, with 9 bases between. The CDR3 is made up of 13 amino acids. The CDR3 DNA is TGTGCCAGCAGACAGGGACCTAATTCACCCCTCCACTTT. Amino acid sequence: CASRQGPNSPLHF.

The V and J genes are TRBV27 and TRBJ1-1, with 8 bases identical to TRBD1. The V gene's germline CDR1 is MNHEY and CDR2 SMNVEV (reference sequence). CDR3 length equals 15 residues. With V trimmed by 8 bases and J by 0 bases, 8 bases remained unmatched. CDR3 coding DNA: TGTGCCAGCTTTGCGCAGGGGGCGATGAACACTGAAGCTTTCTTT. Translating it yields CASFAQGAMNTEAFF.

The chain carries TRBV30 and TRBJ2-5, with 9 bases that match TRBD1. Germline assignment: CDR1 GTSNPN and CDR2 SVGIG (reference sequence). Trimming at V came to 2 bases and at J to 5 bases, leaving 9 bases not matched to a gene. The CDR3 sequence is 15 residues long. The CDR3 DNA reads as TGTGCCTGGAGTTCCCCGGGACAGGGTGTGGAGACCCAGTACTTC. This encodes CAWSSPGQGVETQYF.

The chain carries TRBV6-5 and TRBJ1-6; 8 positions match TRBD1. The germline gives CDR1 MNHEY, CDR2 SVGAGI. The CDR3 is 15 residues long. V trimming: 4 bases; J trimming: 6 bases; junction bases outside the gene matches: 5. CDR3 DNA sequence: TGTGCCAGCAGTTTGGACAGGGACAGTAATTCACCCCTCCACTTT. Its translation is CASSLDRDSNSPLHF.

The J gene is TRBJ2-7, the V gene TRBV28; 9 bases map to TRBD1. The CDR3 extends over 15 amino acids. V gave up 5 bases and J gave up 2 bases; unmatched junction bases: 7. The germline gives CDR1 MDHEN, CDR2 SYDVKM. This CDR3 reads CASSGRDRVAYEQYF. The CDR3 bases are TGTGCCAGCAGTGGCCGGGACAGGGTGGCCTACGAGCAGTACTTC.

A few counts support this clone. The V call is TRBV18, the J call TRBJ1-3; a weak D match, TRBD1 (6 bases). The CDR3 is 16 amino acids. Trimming shortened V by 2 bases and J by 0 bases, and 11 bases separated the two germline ends. Germline V lookup: CDR1 KGHSH, CDR2 LQKENI. In DNA form, the CDR3 reads TGTGCCAGCTCACCAGCCGGGACAAGCTCTGGAAACACCATATATTTT. Encoded protein: CASSPAGTSSGNTIYF.

The chain has TRBV7-9 and TRBJ2-2, with 16 bases fitting TRBD2. The CDR3 sequence is 17 residues long. After removal of 3 bases from V and 7 bases from J, the junction contained 5 bases not matched to a gene. Germline V CDR1 and CDR2: SEHNR, FQNEAQ (reference sequence). The CDR3 region has the DNA TGTGCCAGCAGCTTGGGACTAGCGGGGGGGCCGAACGGGGAGCTGTTTTTT. It translates to CASSLGLAGGPNGELFF.

This clone was recorded a few times. CDR3 sequence (DNA): TGTGCCAGCAGTGACCGTCCGGGACAGACTTGGCAGGGCTACACCTTC. This encodes CASSDRPGQTWQGYTF. The chain joins TRBV6-4 to TRBJ1-2; 7 bases agree with TRBD1. After removal of 2 bases from V and 8 bases from J, the junction contained 14 bases not matched to a gene. The CDR3 runs to 16 residues. Germline V lookup: CDR1 MRHNA, CDR2 SNTAGT.

On this clone itself: Other nucleotide sequences from this sample produce the same CDR3. The chain carries TRBV15 and TRBJ1-1, with a weak D call TRBD1 (6 bases). Germline assignment: CDR1 LNHNV and CDR2 YYDKDF (reference sequence). V was shortened by 0 bases and J by 5 bases, with 10 bases between the two germline ends. This CDR3 has 14 residues. CDR3 in DNA: TGTGCCACCAGCAGAGATTTAGGGGGTACTGAAGCTTTCTTT. Its translation is CATSRDLGGTEAFF.

This chain links TRBV2 with TRBJ2-7, with 9 nucleotides matching TRBD2. V gave up 6 bases and J gave up 2 bases; unmatched junction bases: 5. CDR1 SNHLY and CDR2 FYNNEI come from the germline V gene. The CDR3 has 14 residues. The CDR3 region is CASRPTSGTYEQYF. The DNA for the CDR3 is TGTGCCAGCAGACCGACTAGCGGAACCTACGAGCAGTACTTC.

The rearrangement joins TRBV19 to TRBJ2-7; the match to TRBD2 covers 7 bases. The CDR3 totals 15 residues. Per the germline V gene, CDR1 is LNHDA and CDR2 is SQIVND (reference sequence). Trimming at V came to 6 bases and at J to 3 bases, leaving 11 bases not matched to a gene. As DNA, the CDR3 is TGTGCCAGTAGCCCCACGGGAGGTGGCGGCTACGAGCAGTACTTC. This translates into CASSPTGGGGYEQYF.

The V and J genes are TRBV6-5 and TRBJ2-2; 10 bases agree with TRBD2. The V gene's germline CDR1 is MNHEY and CDR2 SVGAGI. With 10 bases clipped from V and 0 bases from J, the junction kept 5 bases outside the gene matches. The CDR3 is 15 amino acids. CDR3 protein: CATSGLATNTGELFF. CDR3 nucleotide sequence: TGTGCCACCTCGGGACTAGCGACGAACACCGGGGAGCTGTTTTTT.

The rearrangement uses TRBV27 and TRBJ2-3; 7 bases align to TRBD2. CDR3 length: 16 residues. Germline V gene lookup returns CDR1 MNHEY and CDR2 SMNVEV (reference sequence). Trimming removed 2 bases from V and 4 bases from J; junction bases left unmatched: 9. The CDR3 loop reads CASSLTHLAAADTQYF. CDR3 sequence (DNA): TGTGCCAGCAGTTTAACCCATCTAGCGGCCGCAGATACGCAGTATTTT.

This clone was seen a handful of times. The rearrangement links TRBV9 to TRBJ1-2; 10 nucleotides agree with TRBD1. CDR1 and CDR2 from the germline V gene are SGDLS and YYNGEE. V lost 4 bases, J lost 4 bases, and 19 bases stayed unmatched. The CDR3 runs 19 residues. The CDR3 reads CASSKRTGTGVIPGYGYTF. The CDR3 DNA reads TGTGCCAGCAGCAAGCGAACCGGGACAGGGGTCATCCCGGGCTATGGCTACACCTTC.

This rearrangement joins TRBV7-2 to TRBJ2-7, with 9 bases lining up with TRBD1. This CDR3 comprises 14 residues. Germline V CDR1 and CDR2: SGHTA, FQGNSA. V lost 2 bases, J lost 3 bases, and 2 bases stayed unmatched. Written as DNA, the CDR3 is TGTGCCAGCAGCTTATCGACAGGGGGCTACGAGCAGTACTTC. It encodes CASSLSTGGYEQYF.

The chain uses TRBV5-4 and TRBJ1-1; D is undetermined. With 4 bases removed from V and 0 bases from J, the gap between germline ends came to 10 bases. CDR3 size: 14 residues. Germline V gene data show CDR1 as SGHNT and CDR2 as YYREEE (reference sequence). Written as DNA, the CDR3 is TGTGCCAGCAGCGTTGGTCAGTTGAACACTGAAGCTTTCTTT. It encodes CASSVGQLNTEAFF.

The rearrangement joins TRBV9 to TRBJ1-6; perhaps TRBD1 as D (6 bases). The CDR3 loop spans 15 amino acids. Germline lookup yields CDR1 SGDLS and CDR2 YYNGEE. V gave up 3 bases and J gave up 9 bases, with 16 bases separating them. The CDR3 DNA follows: TGTGCCAGCAGCGCCCAGACAGGCGGCGGTTCACCCCTCCACTTT. Its translation: CASSAQTGGGSPLHF.

In DNA, the CDR3 is TGTGCCAGCAGCCTGTACAGGGGAGCTACAGCCACAGATACGCAGTATTTT. Protein product: CASSLYRGATATDTQYF. The V and J genes are TRBV5-6 and TRBJ2-3, with 7 bases identical to TRBD1. The germline V gene encodes CDR1 SGHDT and CDR2 YYEEEE. Losses at the gene ends were 4 bases for V and 2 bases for J; bases not matched to a gene: 13. CDR3 size: 17 residues. The full variable domain, with the rest looked up from reference TRBV5-6 and TRBJ2-3, is DAGVTQSPTHLIKTRGQQVTLRCSPKSGHDTVSWYQQALGQGPQFIFQYYEEEERQRGNFPDRFSGHQFPNYSSELNVNALLLGDSALYLCASSLYRGATATDTQYFGPGTRLTVL.

This clone was observed a few times. J is TRBJ1-2 and V is TRBV3-1 (or the pseudogene TRBV3-2); TRBD1 matches 8 bases. Trimming at V came to 2 bases and at J to 7 bases, leaving 9 bases not matched to a gene. Germline lookup yields CDR1 LGHDT and CDR2 YNNKEL (reference sequence). CDR3 length: 15 amino acids. The CDR3, as DNA: TGTGCCAGCAGCCAAACGACAGGGGACCTCTCTGGCTACACCTTC. The encoded protein is CASSQTTGDLSGYTF.